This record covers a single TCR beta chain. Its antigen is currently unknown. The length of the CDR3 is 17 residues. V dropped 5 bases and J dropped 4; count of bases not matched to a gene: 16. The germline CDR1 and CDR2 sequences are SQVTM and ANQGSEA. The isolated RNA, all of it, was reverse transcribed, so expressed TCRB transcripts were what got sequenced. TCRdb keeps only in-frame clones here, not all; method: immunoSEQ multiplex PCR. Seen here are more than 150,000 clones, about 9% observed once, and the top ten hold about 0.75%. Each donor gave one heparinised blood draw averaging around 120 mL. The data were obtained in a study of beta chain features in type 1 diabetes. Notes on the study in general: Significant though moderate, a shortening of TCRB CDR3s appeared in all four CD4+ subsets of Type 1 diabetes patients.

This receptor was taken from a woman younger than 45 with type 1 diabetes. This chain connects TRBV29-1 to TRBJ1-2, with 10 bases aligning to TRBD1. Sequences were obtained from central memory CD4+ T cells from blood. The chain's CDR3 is CSVPRIGTGDSAYGYTF. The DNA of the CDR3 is TGCAGCGTTCCGAGAATCGGGACAGGGGATTCCGCCTATGGCTACACCTTC. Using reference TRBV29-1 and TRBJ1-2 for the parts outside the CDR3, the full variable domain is SAVISQKPSRDICQRGTSLTIQCQVDSQVTMMFWYRQQPGQSLTLIATANQGSEATYESGFVIDKFPISRPNLTFSTLTVSNMSPEDSSIYLCSVPRIGTGDSAYGYTFGSGTRLTVV.